This T cell receptor (beta chain) is drawn from a study of regulatory T cells in long-lasting Graves disease. Time point given: persistent/refractory GD, antithyroid drugs over 5 years with positive TRAb. The TCR library was prepared using RNA isolated from PBMCs. V was cut by 6 bases and J by 4 bases, with 15 bases left in between. The CDR3 contains 14 residues. Germline loops: CDR1 MDHEN, CDR2 SYDVKM. Construction of the TCR beta libraries employed iRepertoire HTBI primers in conjunction with Arm-PCR of CDR3 regions. TCRdb redid the calling of the multiplex PCR reads with MiXCR, one entry per CDR3 protein. The sample has 500,000 to 800,000 distinct CDR3 sequences; 25% to 35% are singletons. This clonotype came up many times.

The starting material was peripheral blood mononuclear cells (PBMCs), obtained when the disease was refractory, from a patient treated with antithyroid drugs. This chain uses TRBV28 with TRBJ1-2; unclear D gene. This TCR derives from a female donor with Graves disease. As DNA, the CDR3 is TGTGCCAGCAGACCCCTCCGGACCCTCTATGGCTACACCTTC. Amino acid sequence: CASRPLRTLYGYTF.